Presented here are 8 T cell receptor beta chains from one specimen sequenced in a study of glioma-infiltrating T cells. TCR alpha and beta CDR3 regions were amplified from RNA using iRepertoire nested multiplex PCR. TCRdb used MiXCR to reprocess the multiplex PCR reads, holding one entry per CDR3 protein. The data show a few hundred thousand distinct CDR3 sequences, with approximately 42% seen just once and more than 10% held by the top ten. Sequencing used glioma tissue, nonneoplastic brain tissue, or PBMCs (not recorded which). The source of these receptors is a human donor with low-grade glioma or glioblastoma, undergoing nonglioma brain surgery, or in good health (not recorded which).

This chain joins TRBV4-3 and TRBJ1-1; 9 bases agree with TRBD1. Germline loops: CDR1 LGHNA, CDR2 YSLEER. CDR3 length: 15 residues. The V and J ends lost 3 bases and 4 bases, in that order; junction bases with no gene match: 6. The CDR3 nucleotides are TGCGCCAGCAGCCAGGGGACAGGGATGGGCACTGAAGCTTTCTTT. Translating it yields CASSQGTGMGTEAFF.

For this clonotype: This clone may be a read error of a much larger clone one base away. The V gene is TRBV6-1, the J gene TRBJ1-6; unclear D gene. The germline gives CDR1 MNHNS, CDR2 SASEGT. This CDR3 has 15 amino acids. V dropped 10 bases and J dropped 10 bases, with 23 bases sitting between them. In DNA, the CDR3 is TGTGCCATCCAATTCGACGCTGCCGGGGAATCACCCCTCCACTTT. Its translation is CAIQFDAAGESPLHF.

This clonotype appeared a few times. The chain recombines TRBV6-1 with TRBJ1-2; no firm D call. Germline V CDR1 and CDR2: MNHNS, SASEGT. Trimming stripped 2 bases from V and 6 bases from J, with 16 bases between. CDR3 size: 15 residues. CDR3 loop: CASSEFGAHPDGYTF. The CDR3 DNA follows: TGTGCCAGCAGTGAATTCGGTGCCCACCCCGATGGCTACACCTTC.

Notes on this clonotype: This may come from a read error, since a much larger clone is one base off. The chain combines TRBV27 with TRBJ2-7; TRBD2 might be the D (5 bases). Germline V gene data show CDR1 as MNHEY and CDR2 as SMNVEV (reference sequence). The ends were cut back, 0 bases at V and 6 bases at J, with 9 bases in the middle. The CDR3 covers 13 residues. For the CDR3, the DNA is TGTGCCAGCAGTTTATCCGGGAACCCCGAGCAGTACTTC. This gives the protein CASSLSGNPEQYF.

This chain connects TRBV7-2 to TRBJ2-1; the match to TRBD2 covers 8 bases. Trimming took 5 bases from V and 3 from J; bases not matched to a gene: 9. This CDR3 spans 16 amino acids. Germline CDR1 is SGHTA and CDR2 is FQGNSA. The CDR3 bases are TGTGCCAGCAGCCCTCAGGGAGCGGGAGTCTACAATGAGCAGTTCTTC. Amino acid sequence: CASSPQGAGVYNEQFF.

In its sample, this clonotype was seen a few times. V and J are TRBV20-1 and TRBJ2-1, with 10 bases lining up with TRBD2. Trimming cost V 5 bases and J 2 bases; bases outside gene matches: 3. The germline gives CDR1 DFQATT, CDR2 SNEGSKA (reference sequence). The CDR3 has 14 amino acids. CDR3 nucleotides: TGCAGTGCTGCTACTAGCGGGGCCTACAATGAGCAGTTCTTC. Residues: CSAATSGAYNEQFF.

This clonotype was observed many times. The rearrangement links TRBV6-2 or TRBV6-3 to TRBJ2-1; 10 nucleotides agree with TRBD2. Germline V gene sequence: CDR1 MNHEY, CDR2 SVGEGT. The CDR3 is made up of 14 amino acids. Trimming removed 7 bases from V and 7 bases from J; junction bases left unmatched: 7. As DNA, the CDR3 is TGTGCCAGCACGGCCCGAGCGGGAGGGAATGAGCAGTTCTTC. Its translation is CASTARAGGNEQFF.

This clonotype was counted ten times or more. The gene calls are TRBV15 and TRBJ1-1; possible D gene TRBD1, 6 bases. This CDR3 contains 16 residues. V was pared by 0 bases and J by 4 bases, with 15 bases between. Germline V gives CDR1 LNHNV, CDR2 YYDKDF (reference sequence). CDR3 amino acids: CATSRDWGGASTEAFF. The CDR3 nucleotides are TGTGCCACCAGCAGAGACTGGGGGGGGGCGAGCACTGAAGCTTTCTTT.